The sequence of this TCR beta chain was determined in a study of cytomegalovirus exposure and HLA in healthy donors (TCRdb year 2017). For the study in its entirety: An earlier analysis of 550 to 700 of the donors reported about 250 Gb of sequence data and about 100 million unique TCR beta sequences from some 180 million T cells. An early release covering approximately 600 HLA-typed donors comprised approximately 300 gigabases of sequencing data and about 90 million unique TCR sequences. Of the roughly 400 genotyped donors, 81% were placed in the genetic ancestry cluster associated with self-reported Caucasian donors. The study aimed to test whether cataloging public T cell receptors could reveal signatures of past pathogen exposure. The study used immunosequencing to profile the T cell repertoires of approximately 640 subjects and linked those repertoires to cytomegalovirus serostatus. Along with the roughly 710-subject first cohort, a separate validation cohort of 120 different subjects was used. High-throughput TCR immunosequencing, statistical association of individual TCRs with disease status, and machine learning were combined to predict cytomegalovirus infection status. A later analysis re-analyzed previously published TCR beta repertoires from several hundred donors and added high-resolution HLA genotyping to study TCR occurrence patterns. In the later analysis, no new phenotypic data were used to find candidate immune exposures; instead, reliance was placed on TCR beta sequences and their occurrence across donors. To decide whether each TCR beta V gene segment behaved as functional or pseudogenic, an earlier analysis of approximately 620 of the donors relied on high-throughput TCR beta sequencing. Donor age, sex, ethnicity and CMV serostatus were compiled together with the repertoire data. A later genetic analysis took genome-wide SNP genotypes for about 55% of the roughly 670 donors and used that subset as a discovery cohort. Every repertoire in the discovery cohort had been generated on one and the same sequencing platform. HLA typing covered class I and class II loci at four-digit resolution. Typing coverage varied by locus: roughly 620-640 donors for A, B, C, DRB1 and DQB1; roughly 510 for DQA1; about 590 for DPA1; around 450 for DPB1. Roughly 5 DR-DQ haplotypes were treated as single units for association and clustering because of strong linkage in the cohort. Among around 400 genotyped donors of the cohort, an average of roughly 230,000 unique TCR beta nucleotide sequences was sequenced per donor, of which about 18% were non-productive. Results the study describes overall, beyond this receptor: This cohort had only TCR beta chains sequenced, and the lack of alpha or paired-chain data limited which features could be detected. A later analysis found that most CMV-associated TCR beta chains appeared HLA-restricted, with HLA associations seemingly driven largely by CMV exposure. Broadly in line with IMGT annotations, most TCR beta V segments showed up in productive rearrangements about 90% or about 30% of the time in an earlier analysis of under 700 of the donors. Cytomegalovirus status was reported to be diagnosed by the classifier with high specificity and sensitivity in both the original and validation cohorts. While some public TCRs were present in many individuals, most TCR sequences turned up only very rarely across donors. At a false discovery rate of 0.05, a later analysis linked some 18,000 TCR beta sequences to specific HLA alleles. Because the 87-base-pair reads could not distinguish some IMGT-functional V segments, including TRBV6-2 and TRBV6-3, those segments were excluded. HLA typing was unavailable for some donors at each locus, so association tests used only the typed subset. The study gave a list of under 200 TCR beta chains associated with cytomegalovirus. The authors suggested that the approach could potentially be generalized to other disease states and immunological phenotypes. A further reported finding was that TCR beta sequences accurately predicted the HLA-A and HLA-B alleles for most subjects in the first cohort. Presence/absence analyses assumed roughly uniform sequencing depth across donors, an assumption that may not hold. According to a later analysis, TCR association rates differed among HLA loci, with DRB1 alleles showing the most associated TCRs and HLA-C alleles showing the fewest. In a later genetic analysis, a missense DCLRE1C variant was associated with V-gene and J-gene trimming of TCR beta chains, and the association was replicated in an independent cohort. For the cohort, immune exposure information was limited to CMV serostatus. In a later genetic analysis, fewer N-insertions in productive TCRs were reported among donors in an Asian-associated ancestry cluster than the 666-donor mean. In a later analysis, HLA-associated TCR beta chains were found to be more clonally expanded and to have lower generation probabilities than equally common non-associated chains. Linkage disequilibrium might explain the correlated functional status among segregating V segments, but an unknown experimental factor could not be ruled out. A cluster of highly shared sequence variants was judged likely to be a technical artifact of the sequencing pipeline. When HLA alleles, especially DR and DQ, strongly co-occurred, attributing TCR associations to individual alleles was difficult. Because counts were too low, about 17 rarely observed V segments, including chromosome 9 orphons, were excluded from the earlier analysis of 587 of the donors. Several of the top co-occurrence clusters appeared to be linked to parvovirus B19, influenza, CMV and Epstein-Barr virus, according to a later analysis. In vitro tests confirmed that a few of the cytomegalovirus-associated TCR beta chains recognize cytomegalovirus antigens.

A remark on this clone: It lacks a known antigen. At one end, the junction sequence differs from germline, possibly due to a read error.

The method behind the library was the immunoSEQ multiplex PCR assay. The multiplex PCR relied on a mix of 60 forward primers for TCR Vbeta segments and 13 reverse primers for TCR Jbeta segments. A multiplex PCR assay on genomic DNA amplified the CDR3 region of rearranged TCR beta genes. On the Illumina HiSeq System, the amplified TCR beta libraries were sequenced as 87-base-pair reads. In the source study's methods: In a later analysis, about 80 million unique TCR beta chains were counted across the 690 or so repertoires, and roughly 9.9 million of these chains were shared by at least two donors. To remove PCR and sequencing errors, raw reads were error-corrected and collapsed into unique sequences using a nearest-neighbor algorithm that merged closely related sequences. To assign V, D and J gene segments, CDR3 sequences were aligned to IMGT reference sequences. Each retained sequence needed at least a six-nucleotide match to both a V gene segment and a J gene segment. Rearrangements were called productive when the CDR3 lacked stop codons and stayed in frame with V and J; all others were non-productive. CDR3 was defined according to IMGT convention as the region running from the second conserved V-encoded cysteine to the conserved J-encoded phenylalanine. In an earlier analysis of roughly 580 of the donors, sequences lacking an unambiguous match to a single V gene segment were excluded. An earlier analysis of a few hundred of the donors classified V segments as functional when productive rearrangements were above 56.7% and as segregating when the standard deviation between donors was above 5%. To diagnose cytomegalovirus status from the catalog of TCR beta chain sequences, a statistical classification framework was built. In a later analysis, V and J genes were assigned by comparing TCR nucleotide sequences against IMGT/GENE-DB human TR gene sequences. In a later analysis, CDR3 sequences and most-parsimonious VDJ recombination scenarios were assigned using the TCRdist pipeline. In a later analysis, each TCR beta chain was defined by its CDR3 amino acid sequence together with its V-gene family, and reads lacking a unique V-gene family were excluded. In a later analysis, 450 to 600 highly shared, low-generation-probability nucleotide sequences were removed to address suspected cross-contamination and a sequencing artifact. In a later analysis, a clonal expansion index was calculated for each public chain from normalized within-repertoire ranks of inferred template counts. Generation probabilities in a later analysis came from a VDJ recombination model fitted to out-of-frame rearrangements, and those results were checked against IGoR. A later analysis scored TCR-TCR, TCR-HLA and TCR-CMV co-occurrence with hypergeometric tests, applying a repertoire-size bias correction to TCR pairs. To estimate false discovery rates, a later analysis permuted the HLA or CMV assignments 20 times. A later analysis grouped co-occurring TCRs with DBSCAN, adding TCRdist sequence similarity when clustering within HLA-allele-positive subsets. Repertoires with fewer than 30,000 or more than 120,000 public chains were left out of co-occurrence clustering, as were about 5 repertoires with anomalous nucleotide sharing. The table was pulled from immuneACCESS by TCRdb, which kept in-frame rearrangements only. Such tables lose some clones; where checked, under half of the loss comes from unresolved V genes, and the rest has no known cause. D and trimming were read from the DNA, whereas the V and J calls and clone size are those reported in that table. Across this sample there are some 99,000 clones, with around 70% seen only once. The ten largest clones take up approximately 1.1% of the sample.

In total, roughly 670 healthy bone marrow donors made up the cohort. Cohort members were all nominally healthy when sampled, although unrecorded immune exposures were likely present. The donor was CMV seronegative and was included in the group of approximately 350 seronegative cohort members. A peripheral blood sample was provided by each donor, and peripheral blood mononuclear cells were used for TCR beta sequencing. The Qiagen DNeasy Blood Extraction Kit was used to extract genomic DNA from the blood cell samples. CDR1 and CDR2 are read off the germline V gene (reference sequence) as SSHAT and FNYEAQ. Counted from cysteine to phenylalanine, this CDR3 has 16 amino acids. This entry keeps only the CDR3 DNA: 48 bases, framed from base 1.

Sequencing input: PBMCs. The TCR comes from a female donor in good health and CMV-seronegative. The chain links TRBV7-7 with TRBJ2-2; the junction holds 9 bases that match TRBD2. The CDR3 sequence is CASSPGTSPNTGELFF. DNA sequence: TGTGCTAGCAGCCCCGGGACTAGCCCGAACACCGGGGAGCTGTTTTTT.